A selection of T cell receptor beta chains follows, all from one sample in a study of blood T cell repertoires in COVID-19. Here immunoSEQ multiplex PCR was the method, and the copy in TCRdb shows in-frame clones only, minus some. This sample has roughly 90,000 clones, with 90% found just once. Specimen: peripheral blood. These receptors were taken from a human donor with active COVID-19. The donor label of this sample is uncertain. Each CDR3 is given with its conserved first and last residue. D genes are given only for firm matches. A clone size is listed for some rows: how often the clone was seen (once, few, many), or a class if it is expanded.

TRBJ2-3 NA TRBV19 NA TGTGCCAGTAGAAGGCAGGGTAAACGGGCGGATACGCAGTATTTT CASRRQGKRADTQYF
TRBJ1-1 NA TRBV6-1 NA TGTGCCAGCAGTGAACCGGGTAGGACTGAAGCTTTCTTT CASSEPGRTEAFF
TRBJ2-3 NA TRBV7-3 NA TGTGCCAGCAGCTTAGAGGGATACACAGATACGCAGTATTTT CASSLEGYTDTQYF
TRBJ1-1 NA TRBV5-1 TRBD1 TGCGCCAGCAGCTTGGAACAGGGGAGAATGGAAGCTTTCTTT CASSLEQGRMEAFF
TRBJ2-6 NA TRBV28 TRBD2 TGTGCCAGCAGTTTTGTTATGGGAGCGGGGGCCCTCTCTGGGGCCAACGTCCTGACTTTC CASSFVMGAGALSGANVLTF
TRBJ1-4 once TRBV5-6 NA TGTGCCAGCAGCCTACAGGGTTCCCGTAATGAAAAACTGTTTTTT CASSLQGSRNEKLFF
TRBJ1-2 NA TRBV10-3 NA TGTGCCATCAGCCCGGGGGGCCGAGGCTACACCTTC CAISPGGRGYTF
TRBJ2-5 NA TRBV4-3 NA TGCGCCAGCAGCCAGGGTATGGGGGCACAAGAGACCCAGTACTTC CASSQGMGAQETQYF
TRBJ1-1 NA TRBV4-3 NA TGCGCCAGCAGCCAACTGACAGTGAACACTGAAGCTTTCTTT CASSQLTVNTEAFF
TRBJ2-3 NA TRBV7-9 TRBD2 TGTGCCAGCAGCCCGACTAGCTATAGAGGTACGCAGTATTTT CASSPTSYRGTQYF
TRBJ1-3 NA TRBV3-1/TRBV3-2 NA TGTGCCAGCAGCCAAGGGGGCAGGCTATCTGGAAACACCATATATTTT CASSQGGRLSGNTIYF
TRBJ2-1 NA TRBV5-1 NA TGCGCCAGCAGCTTGGATGTTCAGGGAAGATCGGAACGGTTCTTC CASSLDVQGRSERFF
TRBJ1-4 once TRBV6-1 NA TGTGCCAGCAGTGAAAACAACACACCAGCTAATGAAAAACTGTTTTTT CASSENNTPANEKLFF
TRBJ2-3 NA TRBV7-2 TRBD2 TGTGCCAGCAGACGGACTAGCGGGGGGGCGGGGACAGATACGCAGTATTTT CASRRTSGGAGTDTQYF
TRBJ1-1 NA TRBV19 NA TGTGCCAGTAGTATCCCCTTTGGACAGATGAACACTGAAGCTTTCTTT CASSIPFGQMNTEAFF
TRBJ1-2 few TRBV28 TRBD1 TGTGCCAGCAGTTCCGCCGGACAGGCACTTTTGCATGGCTACACCTTC CASSSAGQALLHGYTF
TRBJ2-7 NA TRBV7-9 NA TGTGCCAGCAGCTTGGGACTTGGGTACGAGCAGTACTTC CASSLGLGYEQYF
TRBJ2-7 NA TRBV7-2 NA TGTGCCAGCAGCTTAGATCCAGGGAAAAGGTACGAGCAGTACTTC CASSLDPGKRYEQYF
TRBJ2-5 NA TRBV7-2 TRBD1 TGTGCCAGCAGCTTAGGTGGGACAGGGGGAGAGACCCAGTACTTC CASSLGGTGGETQYF
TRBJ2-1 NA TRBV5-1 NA TGCGCCAGCAGCTTGCAGTCCTACAATGAGCAGTTCTTC CASSLQSYNEQFF
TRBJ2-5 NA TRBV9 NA TGTGCCAGCAGCGTTGAAGCCGGCGGAGAGACCCAGTACTTC CASSVEAGGETQYF